A selection of T cell receptor beta chains follows, all from one sample in a study of cytomegalovirus exposure and HLA in healthy donors. Sequencing was performed with immunoSEQ multiplex PCR; in TCRdb, only in-frame clones are kept and a portion is missing. The sample lists approximately 160,000 clones; about 76% were seen once. The sequenced material came from PBMCs. The receptors originated from a male donor in good health and CMV-seropositive. Both conserved end residues are part of each CDR3. A D gene is named only where the DNA matches it firmly. Clone size is not always given. Where it is, it says once, few, many or a class for expanded clones.

v_call	d_call	clone_size	j_call	cdr3_aa	cdr3_nt
TRBV9	TRBD1	few	TRBJ1-2	CASSPGTGKGGYTF	TGTGCCAGCAGCCCAGGGACAGGGAAGGGTGGCTACACCTTC
TRBV6-1	-	-	TRBJ1-3	CASSESPRVSGNTIYF	TGTGCCAGCAGTGAGTCCCCACGGGTGAGCGGAAACACCATATATTTT
TRBV9	-	-	TRBJ2-7	CASSSGGPFSEQYF	TGTGCCAGCAGCTCAGGGGGGCCTTTCTCCGAGCAGTACTTC
TRBV7-2	-	-	TRBJ2-1	CASSLTRAVYNEQFF	TGTGCCAGCAGCTTGACTAGGGCTGTCTACAATGAGCAGTTCTTC
TRBV2	TRBD1	-	TRBJ1-2	CASRQPGQGGGYTF	TGTGCCAGCAGGCAACCCGGACAGGGCGGGGGCTACACCTTC
TRBV2	TRBD1	-	TRBJ1-1	CASSARQGGPEAFF	TGTGCCAGCAGTGCCCGACAGGGGGGTCCTGAAGCTTTCTTT
TRBV9	TRBD1	-	TRBJ2-1	CASSVAQGDREQFF	TGTGCCAGCAGCGTAGCTCAGGGGGATAGGGAGCAGTTCTTC
TRBV7-9	TRBD2	-	TRBJ2-7	CASSSGLAGYGGEQYF	TGTGCCAGCAGCTCCGGACTAGCGGGCTACGGGGGGGAGCAGTACTTC
TRBV28	-	-	TRBJ1-3	CASSLGGEAAGNTIYF	TGTGCCAGCAGTTTGGGGGGTGAGGCAGCTGGAAACACCATATATTTT
TRBV29-1	-	-	TRBJ1-2	CSVPQVTGYTF	TGCAGCGTCCCACAGGTGACTGGCTACACCTTC
TRBV7-7	TRBD2	-	TRBJ2-5	CASSLRLQGTSGVETQYF	TGTGCTAGCAGCCTACGCCTTCAAGGGACTAGCGGGGTAGAGACCCAGTACTTC
TRBV10-1	TRBD2	-	TRBJ2-7	CASSESSGLGNYEQYF	TGCGCCAGCAGTGAGTCTAGCGGGCTAGGAAACTACGAGCAGTACTTC
TRBV5-4	TRBD2	-	TRBJ2-3	CASSTRLAGFTDTQYF	TGTGCCAGCAGCACCCGACTAGCGGGGTTCACAGATACGCAGTATTTT
TRBV20-1	-	once	TRBJ2-1	CSAGAYNEQFF	TGCAGTGCTGGAGCTTACAATGAGCAGTTCTTC
TRBV4-1	-	-	TRBJ1-6	CASSQVQAGSYNSPLHF	TGCGCCAGCAGCCAAGTGCAGGCCGGCTCCTATAATTCACCCCTCCACTTT
TRBV15	-	-	TRBJ1-2	CATSNGLSGGYGYTF	TGTGCCACCAGCAACGGACTATCCGGGGGCTATGGCTACACCTTC
TRBV7-2	-	-	TRBJ1-1	CASSPPGDTEAFF	TGTGCCAGCAGCCCCCCAGGGGACACTGAAGCTTTCTTT
TRBV6-1	-	-	TRBJ1-1	CASSVSGTQNTEAFF	TGTGCCAGCAGTGTTTCCGGGACACAGAACACTGAAGCTTTCTTT
TRBV5-1	-	-	TRBJ2-3	CASSLAAGTGTDTQYF	TGCGCCAGCAGCTTGGCTGCGGGGACAGGCACAGATACGCAGTATTTT
TRBV7-6	-	-	TRBJ2-7	CASSSDRFSYEQYF	TGTGCCAGCAGCTCCGACAGGTTCTCCTACGAGCAGTACTTC
TRBV5-1	TRBD1	-	TRBJ1-6	CASSRQGGENSPLHF	TGCGCCAGCAGCAGACAGGGCGGGGAGAATTCACCCCTCCACTTT
TRBV19	TRBD1	-	TRBJ2-1	CASSIVDRVSYNEQFF	TGTGCCAGTAGTATAGTAGACAGGGTCTCCTACAATGAGCAGTTCTTC
TRBV7-3	TRBD1	-	TRBJ1-5	CASSPETGRRPQHF	TGTGCCAGCAGCCCTGAGACAGGGAGGCGGCCCCAGCATTTT
TRBV6-1	-	-	TRBJ2-7	CAGGEYEQYF	TGTGCCGGCGGGGAATACGAGCAGTACTTC
TRBV6-4	TRBD2	-	TRBJ2-3	CASSEVAGALTDTQYF	TGTGCCAGCAGTGAGGTAGCGGGGGCTCTCACAGATACGCAGTATTTT
TRBV9	-	-	TRBJ1-2	CASSVGAGANYGYTF	TGTGCCAGCAGCGTGGGGGCAGGGGCGAACTATGGCTACACCTTC
TRBV6-5	-	few	TRBJ1-2	CASTRGASYGYTF	TGTGCCAGCACACGGGGGGCGAGCTATGGCTACACCTTC
TRBV9	-	-	TRBJ2-3	CASSVAHSTDTQYF	TGTGCCAGCAGCGTAGCCCATTCCACAGATACGCAGTATTTT
TRBV5-4	-	-	TRBJ1-1	CASSSGPSPTEAFF	TGTGCCAGCAGCTCAGGGCCGAGCCCCACTGAAGCTTTCTTT
TRBV27	TRBD2	-	TRBJ2-5	CASSFSGGETQYF	TGTGCCAGCAGTTTTAGCGGGGGAGAGACCCAGTACTTC
TRBV19	-	-	TRBJ2-1	CASSILGPFTVNEQFF	TGTGCCAGTAGTATACTAGGCCCTTTCACGGTCAATGAGCAGTTCTTC
TRBV4-1	-	-	TRBJ1-2	CASYSPHRAPGYTF	TGCGCCAGCTACTCACCCCACAGGGCCCCCGGCTACACCTTC
TRBV11-2	TRBD1	-	TRBJ1-1	CASSSRPGLGTENTEAFF	TGTGCCAGCAGCTCCCGGCCGGGTTTAGGGACAGAGAACACTGAAGCTTTCTTT
TRBV2	TRBD2	-	TRBJ2-3	CASRRLAGGQDTQYF	TGTGCCAGCAGGCGACTAGCGGGGGGGCAAGATACGCAGTATTTT
TRBV9	-	-	TRBJ1-2	CASSGEGREYGYTF	TGTGCCAGCAGCGGAGAGGGCCGGGAATATGGCTACACCTTC
TRBV6-5	-	-	TRBJ2-3	CASSYSLVPNTDTQYF	TGTGCCAGCAGTTACTCTTTAGTCCCCAACACAGATACGCAGTATTTT
TRBV5-1	-	-	TRBJ2-3	CASSLGRITDTQYF	TGCGCCAGCAGCTTGGGGAGGATCACAGATACGCAGTATTTT
TRBV6-1	TRBD1	-	TRBJ1-2	CASSEGQYYGYTF	TGTGCCAGCAGTGAGGGACAGTACTATGGCTACACCTTC
TRBV18	-	-	TRBJ2-7	CASSAQGQSYEQYF	TGTGCCAGCTCAGCTCAAGGACAGTCCTACGAGCAGTACTTC
TRBV9	-	-	TRBJ1-1	CASSVSGHTGTAFF	TGTGCCAGCAGCGTATCGGGCCATACAGGGACGGCTTTCTTT
TRBV30	-	-	TRBJ2-5	CAWSLSGVIETQYF	TGTGCCTGGTCCCTTTCAGGGGTCATAGAGACCCAGTACTTC
TRBV9	-	-	TRBJ2-5	CASSVEGGEETQYF	TGTGCCAGCAGCGTAGAAGGCGGGGAAGAGACCCAGTACTTC
TRBV2	-	-	TRBJ1-1	CASTGVSGTEAFF	TGTGCCAGCACAGGGGTTTCCGGCACTGAAGCTTTCTTT
TRBV19	TRBD1	-	TRBJ1-1	CASSPEQGANTEAFF	TGTGCCAGTAGTCCGGAACAGGGGGCGAACACTGAAGCTTTCTTT